These 9 T cell receptor beta chains were sequenced from one sample in a study of T cell responses to AZD1222 COVID-19 vaccine. Sequencing was performed with immunoSEQ multiplex PCR; in TCRdb, only in-frame clones are kept and a portion is missing. The sample shows about 140,000 clones, 84% of them seen only once. Material: peripheral blood, obtained on day 0 of AZD1222 vaccination. Receptors originate from an adult in good health.

J is TRBJ2-7 and V is TRBV6-2 or TRBV6-3, with D unresolved. There are 14 residues in the CDR3. In germline, CDR1 is MNHEY, CDR2 SVGEGT. V was cut by 6 bases and J by 0 bases, with 12 bases left in between. CDR3 sequence reads: CASSPNWASYEQYF. CDR3 bases: TGTGCCAGCAGCCCAAATTGGGCCTCCTACGAGCAGTACTTC.

As for this clone: At one boundary the junction diverges from the germline segment, which might be a read error. The chain couples TRBV28 to TRBJ1-1, with D unclear. The CDR3 length is 11 residues. Germline V CDR1 and CDR2: MDHEN, SYDVKM. CDR3 nucleotides: TGTGCTAGCACCCATAACACTGAAGCTTTCTTT. Residues: CASTHNTEAFF. The variable domain in full, completed from reference TRBV28 and TRBJ1-1, reads DVKVTQSSRYLVKRTGEKVFLECVQDMDHENMFWYRQDPGLGLRLIYFSYDVKMKEKGDIPEGYSVSREKKERFSLILESASTNQTSMYLCASTHNTEAFFGQGTRLTVV.

The CDR3 protein is CASRPIGQSEAFF. CDR3 bases: TGTGCCAGCAGACCAATTGGACAGAGTGAAGCTTTCTTT. This rearrangement joins TRBV6-5 to TRBJ1-1, with D possibly being TRBD1 (6 bases). Between the trimmed V and J ends, which lost 6 bases and 7 bases, there was a span of 15 bases. Germline V CDR1 and CDR2: MNHEY, SVGAGI. The CDR3 is 13 residues long.

This chain uses TRBV9 with TRBJ1-2; D is uncertain. Germline V lookup: CDR1 SGDLS, CDR2 YYNGEE. V dropped 0 bases and J dropped 6 bases, with 15 bases sitting between them. The CDR3 loop spans 15 amino acids. In DNA form, the CDR3 reads TGTGCCAGCAGCGTAGCTACACAAGCGATGCATGGCTACACCTTC. Protein: CASSVATQAMHGYTF.

This chain connects TRBV28 to TRBJ2-1; 12 bases match TRBD2. CDR3 length: 15 amino acids. Germline V gives CDR1 MDHEN, CDR2 SYDVKM. Germline trimming cut 6 bases from V and 5 bases from J; bases unmatched to any gene: 5. The CDR3 protein is CASSPSGGANNEQFF. CDR3 coding DNA: TGTGCCAGCAGCCCTAGCGGGGGGGCCAACAATGAGCAGTTCTTC.

The chain recombines TRBV6-5 with TRBJ2-1, with D perhaps matching TRBD1 (5 bases). The V end lost 4 bases, the J end lost 4 bases, and 11 bases lay between the germline ends. CDR3 length: 14 residues. The V gene's germline CDR1 is MNHEY and CDR2 SVGAGI. Here the CDR3 DNA reads TGTGCCAGCAGTTCTTATGACAGTTACAATGAGCAGTTCTTC. Translating gives CASSSYDSYNEQFF.

CDR3 in DNA: TGTGCCAGCTCACCACCTGGGACTAGGCGGGGGCTCAAGCATAAAGATACGCAGTATTTT. As protein: CASSPPGTRRGLKHKDTQYF. The genes are TRBV18 and TRBJ2-3, with 8 bases that match TRBD2. The CDR3 has 20 residues. Germline loops: CDR1 KGHSH, CDR2 LQKENI. V lost 0 bases to trimming and J lost 5 bases; unmatched junction nucleotides: 19.

The chain carries TRBV6-5 and TRBJ1-6, with 8 bases that match TRBD1. Germline loops: CDR1 MNHEY, CDR2 SVGAGI. CDR3 length: 15 amino acids. Trimming took 4 bases from V and 8 from J; bases not matched to a gene: 7. DNA of the CDR3: TGTGCCAGCAGTTCAAACAGGGGGTCGGATTCACCCCTCCACTTT. It translates to CASSSNRGSDSPLHF.

The V gene is TRBV28, the J gene TRBJ1-2; D might be TRBD1 (6 bases). In germline, CDR1 is MDHEN, CDR2 SYDVKM. The CDR3 spans 13 residues. V was cut by 5 bases and J by 3 bases, with 10 bases left in between. The CDR3 loop reads CASSVTGDYGYTF. The CDR3 bases are TGTGCCAGCAGTGTGACAGGAGACTATGGCTACACCTTC.